This TCR beta chain is from a study of shared clonotypes between healthy human individuals. Background on the study: Aged 18 to 49, the donors were a couple of women and a few men.

Study findings and constraints: Sampling was confined to blood; repertoires within tissues likely differ.

For this clone: The antigen is undetermined.

How the authors handled the data: Sequence data from immunoSEQ were junction-only and lacked quality scores; consequently, filtering differed. Assay: immunoSEQ multiplex PCR; the TCRdb copy retains only in-frame clones and omits some. That table supplies the V and J calls and clone size; D and trimming were determined from the DNA. The repertoire holds some 2,000,000 clones, with approximately 96% as singletons. Sequences were obtained from naive CD4+ T cells sorted from blood. Subset denoted: CD45RA+ positively selected. The clonotype originates from a young man in good health.

CDR3 DNA sequence: TGTGCCAGCACCGGGGGGGTCCTAGGACAAATTAATTCACCCCTCCACTTT. Protein sequence: CASTGGVLGQINSPLHF. J is TRBJ1-6 and V is TRBV27; D is perhaps TRBD1 (5 bases). Looked up from germline, CDR1 is MNHEY and CDR2 is SMNVEV (reference sequence). V was cut by 7 bases and J by 6 bases, with 22 bases left in between. This CDR3 region has 17 residues.